The 5 T cell receptor beta chains below come from one sample, sequenced in a study of T-cell memory formation after mild COVID-19. MiXCR was run by TCRdb on the 5' RACE reads, yielding one entry per CDR3 protein. The top ten hold less than 6.5% of the sample, which has 100,000 to 130,000 distinct CDR3 sequences, around 17% seen once. The specimen was PBMCs or a T cell subset sorted from them (not recorded which). These receptors all stem from a man aged 18 to 30 who had mild COVID-19 (a few samples of this study predate the infection). Cell type and time point are not known.

Only a few counts were recorded for this clonotype. The gene calls are TRBV18 and TRBJ2-7; maybe TRBD2 (6 bases). V lost 3 bases and J lost 5, with 11 bases in between. The CDR3 has 13 residues. From germline, CDR1 is KGHSH and CDR2 LQKENI. The chain's CDR3 is CASSPRGSDEQYV. In DNA form, the CDR3 reads TGTGCCAGCTCACCCCGGGGGTCGGACGAGCAGTACGTC.

This clonotype came up a few times. V usage is TRBV7-2 and J usage is TRBJ2-6; TRBD1 matches at 7 bases. The CDR3 covers 16 residues. After removal of 5 bases from V and 2 bases from J, the junction contained 6 bases not matched to a gene. Germline lookup yields CDR1 SGHTA and CDR2 FQGNSA. The CDR3 protein is CASSKDRLAGANVLTF. The DNA for the CDR3 is TGTGCCAGCAGCAAGGACAGGTTGGCTGGGGCCAACGTCCTGACTTTC.

This clonotype has more than one count but fewer than ten. J is TRBJ1-1 and V is TRBV4-3; 7 nucleotides line up with TRBD1. V was pared by 3 bases and J by 2 bases, with 6 bases of the junction left unmatched. This CDR3 region has 15 residues. The germline V gene has CDR1 LGHNA and CDR2 YSLEER. The CDR3 DNA follows: TGCGCCAGCAGCCACCCGGGACAGACAAACACTGAAGCTTTCTTT. This sequence encodes CASSHPGQTNTEAFF.

This clonotype was picked up a small number of times. This chain links TRBV12-3 or TRBV12-4 with TRBJ2-3, with TRBD2 matching 8 bases. With V trimmed by 7 bases and J by 4 bases, 10 bases remained unmatched. CDR3 length: 15 amino acids. The CDR3 protein is CASTLRGLDADTQYF. CDR3 bases: TGTGCCAGCACGCTGCGGGGACTAGACGCAGATACGCAGTATTTT.

The V call is TRBV4-2, the J call TRBJ1-1; no clear D. CDR3 length: 14 residues. Trimming removed 1 base from V and 2 bases from J, with 8 bases in between. Germline V gene sequence: CDR1 LGHNA, CDR2 YNFKEQ. CDR3 DNA sequence: TGTGCCAGCAGCCAAGTGGCGGGAAACACTGAAGCTTTCTTT. Translated: CASSQVAGNTEAFF.